These 12 T cell receptor beta chains share one sample of origin, sequenced in a study of cytomegalovirus exposure and HLA in healthy donors. A multiplex PCR was run with 60 Vbeta primers and 13 Jbeta primers. The assay was immunoSEQ multiplex PCR, and TCRdb's table has in-frame clones only and misses some. The sample table sets out tens of thousands of clones. The sequenced sample consisted of PBMCs. The receptors here all came from a man aged 45 to 65 in good health and CMV-seropositive.

Remarks on this clone: Other DNA sequences in the same sample also yield this CDR3. The chain uses TRBV28 and TRBJ1-2; no definite D call. CDR1 and CDR2 (germline): MDHEN, SYDVKM. This CDR3 has 12 residues. The ends were cut back, 5 bases at V and 4 bases at J, with 8 bases in the middle. This chain's CDR3 is CASSLAGYGYTF. In DNA, the CDR3 is TGTGCCAGCAGTCTGGCGGGCTATGGCTACACCTTC.

With regard to this clone: The junction shows a germline mismatch at one end, possibly a read error. This chain connects TRBV6-5 to TRBJ2-7; TRBD2 might be the D (5 bases). Per germline, CDR1 MNHEY and CDR2 SVGAGI. The CDR3 contains 14 residues. The CDR3, as DNA: TGTGCCAGCAGGCTCGGGATAGCGACGTACGAGCAGCACTTC. Its translation is CASRLGIATYEQHF.

V is TRBV5-1 and J is TRBJ2-1; 7 bases map to TRBD2. J lost 4 bases, V lost 0 bases, and 4 bases had no gene match. This CDR3 region has 15 residues. From germline, CDR1 is SGHRS and CDR2 YFSETQ. The CDR3 DNA reads TGCGCCAGCAGCTTGGCTCCCGGGGGGTACAATGAGCAGTTCTTC. As protein: CASSLAPGGYNEQFF.

The chain joins TRBV18 to TRBJ2-7; 9 nucleotides line up with TRBD1. This CDR3 has 15 residues. After removal of 2 bases from V and 7 bases from J, the junction contained 9 bases not matched to a gene. Germline V gene sequence: CDR1 KGHSH, CDR2 LQKENI. The CDR3 reads CASSPGTGIPGEQYV. CDR3 nucleotides: TGTGCCAGCTCACCAGGGACAGGGATTCCCGGGGAGCAGTACGTC.

The CDR3 coding sequence is TGTGCCAGCAGCCAATCTGTTAGAAACACCATATATTTT. Translated, it gives CASSQSVRNTIYF. This rearrangement joins TRBV16 to TRBJ1-3; D is ambiguous. This CDR3 region has 13 residues. The V end lost 0 bases, the J end lost 5 bases, and 5 bases lay between the germline ends. Germline V CDR1 and CDR2: KGHSY, FQNENV.

The rearrangement uses TRBV11-3 and TRBJ2-7, with TRBD2 matching 9 bases. CDR3 length equals 15 residues. The V segment lost 3 bases and the J segment 2 bases; nucleotides outside the gene matches: 5. From germline, CDR1 is SGHNT and CDR2 YENEEA. CDR3 sequence (DNA): TGTGCCAGCAGCTTTGCGGGAGGGCTAACCTACGAGCAGTACTTC. Residues: CASSFAGGLTYEQYF.

V gene TRBV19 combines with J gene TRBJ1-4, with 7 positions matching TRBD1. This CDR3 has 15 residues. The germline V gene has CDR1 LNHDA and CDR2 SQIVND (reference sequence). V was pared by 1 base and J by 3 bases, with 2 bases of the junction left unmatched. The CDR3, as DNA: TGTGCCAGTAGTATAGGCGGGACAGCTAATGAAAAACTGTTTTTT. Protein: CASSIGGTANEKLFF.

In DNA form, the CDR3 reads TGTGCCACCAGCGCACCGGGGGGTTCGTACGAGCAGTACTTC. Translated, it gives CATSAPGGSYEQYF. J is TRBJ2-7 and V is TRBV15; 7 nucleotides align to TRBD2. V was clipped by 5 bases and J by 4 bases; unmatched bases: 8. The CDR3 runs to 14 residues. Germline loops: CDR1 LNHNV, CDR2 YYDKDF (reference sequence).

The rearrangement joins TRBV12-5 to TRBJ2-5, with TRBD2 matching 10 bases. V trimming: 6 bases; J trimming: 5 bases; junction bases outside the gene matches: 6. CDR3 length: 14 residues. Per germline, CDR1 LGHNT and CDR2 FRNRAP. CDR3 sequence (DNA): TGTGCTAGTGGCCTCATTAGCGGGGGGGAGACCCAGTACTTC. Encoded protein: CASGLISGGETQYF.

The rearrangement joins TRBV5-1 to TRBJ2-5, with 10 bases matching TRBD1. The CDR3 sequence is 14 residues long. Germline V gene sequence: CDR1 SGHRS, CDR2 YFSETQ. After removal of 0 bases from V and 9 bases from J, the junction contained 5 bases not matched to a gene. The CDR3 region has the DNA TGCGCCAGCAGCTTGGGGACAGGGGGGGAGGCCCAGTACTTC. This sequence encodes CASSLGTGGEAQYF.

This sequence joins TRBV7-9 and TRBJ1-1; possibly TRBD1 for D (5 bases). The CDR3 is 11 residues long. Germline CDR1 is SEHNR and CDR2 is FQNEAQ (reference sequence). V dropped 7 bases and J dropped 4 bases, with 7 bases sitting between them. The CDR3 nucleotides are TGTGCCAGCAACCAGGGCACTGAAGCTTTCTTT. Protein sequence: CASNQGTEAFF.

The rearrangement joins TRBV7-9 to TRBJ2-1; 9 nucleotides line up with TRBD1. Germline-derived CDR1 and CDR2 are SEHNR and FQNEAQ (reference sequence). V was pared by 5 bases and J by 3 bases, with 5 bases of the junction left unmatched. CDR3 length: 15 amino acids. CDR3 in DNA: TGTGCCAGCAGCCCGGGACAGGGTCTCTACAATGAGCAGTTCTTC. Residues: CASSPGQGLYNEQFF.